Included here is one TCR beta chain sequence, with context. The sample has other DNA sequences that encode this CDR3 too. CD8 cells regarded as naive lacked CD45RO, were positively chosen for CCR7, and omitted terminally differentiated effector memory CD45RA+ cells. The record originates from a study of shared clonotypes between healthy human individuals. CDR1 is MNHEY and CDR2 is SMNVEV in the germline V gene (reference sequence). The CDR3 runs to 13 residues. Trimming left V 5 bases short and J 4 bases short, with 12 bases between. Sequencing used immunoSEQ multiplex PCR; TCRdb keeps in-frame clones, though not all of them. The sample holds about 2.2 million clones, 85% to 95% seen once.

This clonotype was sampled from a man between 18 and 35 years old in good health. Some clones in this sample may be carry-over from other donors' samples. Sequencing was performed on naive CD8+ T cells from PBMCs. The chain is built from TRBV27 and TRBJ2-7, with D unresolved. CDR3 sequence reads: CASSLGTTYEQYF. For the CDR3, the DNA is TGTGCCAGCAGTCTGGGCACAACGTACGAGCAGTACTTC.